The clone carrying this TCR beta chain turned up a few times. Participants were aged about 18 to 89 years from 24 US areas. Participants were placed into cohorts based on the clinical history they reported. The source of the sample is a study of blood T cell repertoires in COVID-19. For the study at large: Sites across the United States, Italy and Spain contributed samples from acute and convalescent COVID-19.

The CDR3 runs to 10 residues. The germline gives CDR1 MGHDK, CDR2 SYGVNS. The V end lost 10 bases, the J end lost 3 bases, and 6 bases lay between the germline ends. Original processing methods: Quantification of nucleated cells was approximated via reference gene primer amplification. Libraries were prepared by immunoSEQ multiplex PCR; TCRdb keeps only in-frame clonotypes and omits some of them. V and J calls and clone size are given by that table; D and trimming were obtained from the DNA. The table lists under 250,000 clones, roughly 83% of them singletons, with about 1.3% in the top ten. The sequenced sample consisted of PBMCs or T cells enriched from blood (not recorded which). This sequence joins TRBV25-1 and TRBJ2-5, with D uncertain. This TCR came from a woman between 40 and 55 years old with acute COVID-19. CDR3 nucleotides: TGTGCCACCTCTAAAGAGACCCAGTACTTC. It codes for CATSKETQYF.